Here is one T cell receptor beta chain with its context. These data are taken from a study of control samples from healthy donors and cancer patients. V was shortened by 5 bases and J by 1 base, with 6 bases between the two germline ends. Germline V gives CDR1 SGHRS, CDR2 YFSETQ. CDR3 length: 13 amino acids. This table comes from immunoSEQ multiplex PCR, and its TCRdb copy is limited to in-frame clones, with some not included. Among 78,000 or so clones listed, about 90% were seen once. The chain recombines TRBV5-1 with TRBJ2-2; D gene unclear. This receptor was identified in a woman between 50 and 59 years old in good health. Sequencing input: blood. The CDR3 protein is CASRPLNTGELFF. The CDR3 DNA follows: TGCGCCAGCAGACCCTTGAACACCGGGGAGCTGTTTTTT.